A selection of T cell receptor beta chains follows, all from one sample in a study of cytomegalovirus exposure and HLA in healthy donors. Profiled with immunoSEQ multiplex PCR; TCRdb holds only in-frame clones, not every one. Of approximately 100,000 clones in the sample, approximately 85% were seen once. Sequenced input: PBMCs. These receptors originate from a man aged 25 to 45 in good health and CMV-seronegative. CDR3s leave out the opening cysteine and the closing phenylalanine or tryptophan. A D gene is named only where the DNA matches it firmly.

d_gene: TRBD1
v_gene: TRBV10-3
CDR3aa: AISERQGAGNEQF

d_gene: NA
v_gene: TRBV28
CDR3aa: ASSSQSSGTYEQY

d_gene: NA
v_gene: TRBV30
CDR3aa: AWSVSSFGDTQY

d_gene: TRBD2
v_gene: TRBV29-1
CDR3aa: SVERASGETQY

d_gene: NA
v_gene: TRBV9
CDR3aa: ASSVAGRGSYGYT

d_gene: NA
v_gene: TRBV4-3
CDR3aa: ASSPRIQY

d_gene: NA
v_gene: TRBV4-1
CDR3aa: ASSQDYFIPSYEQY

d_gene: NA
v_gene: TRBV27
CDR3aa: ASSLGQFNQPQH

d_gene: NA
v_gene: TRBV6-5
CDR3aa: ASSSTGTQY

d_gene: TRBD2
v_gene: TRBV6-6
CDR3aa: ASRPLAGAKTQY

d_gene: NA
v_gene: TRBV5-6
CDR3aa: ASSFREGTEAF

d_gene: NA
v_gene: TRBV4-1
CDR3aa: ASSLGRGLNTEAF

d_gene: TRBD2
v_gene: TRBV6-6
CDR3aa: ASSYLRGAQETQY

d_gene: NA
v_gene: TRBV30
CDR3aa: AWSPHADEQF

d_gene: TRBD1
v_gene: TRBV30
CDR3aa: AWSVAAGGHSGELF

d_gene: TRBD2
v_gene: TRBV28
CDR3aa: ASIGTTAYEQY

d_gene: NA
v_gene: TRBV7-9
CDR3aa: ASSLRTDGNTIY

d_gene: TRBD1
v_gene: TRBV6-5
CDR3aa: ASSPGQGSGQPQH

d_gene: NA
v_gene: TRBV11-1
CDR3aa: ASSLYLYGSSGREQY

d_gene: NA
v_gene: TRBV18
CDR3aa: ASSPVGGRDTGELF

d_gene: TRBD1
v_gene: TRBV18
CDR3aa: ASSPGQLITDTQY

d_gene: NA
v_gene: TRBV14
CDR3aa: ASSHDGGHQETQY

d_gene: TRBD2
v_gene: TRBV28
CDR3aa: ASSPTSREQTQY

d_gene: TRBD1
v_gene: TRBV18
CDR3aa: ASSPGQGVTYEQY

d_gene: TRBD2
v_gene: TRBV5-1
CDR3aa: ASSDSGGALTQY

d_gene: NA
v_gene: TRBV2
CDR3aa: ASSDDQETQY

d_gene: TRBD1
v_gene: TRBV4-1
CDR3aa: ASSNRGSSYEQY

d_gene: TRBD1
v_gene: TRBV7-7
CDR3aa: ASSAGTEQETQY

d_gene: NA
v_gene: TRBV10-2
CDR3aa: ASSVSGSNQPQH

d_gene: TRBD1
v_gene: TRBV11-3
CDR3aa: ASSEGTGDTDEQF

d_gene: TRBD2
v_gene: TRBV30
CDR3aa: AWKFVAGGWHTQY

d_gene: TRBD1
v_gene: TRBV20-1
CDR3aa: SATGDYGYT

d_gene: NA
v_gene: TRBV4-1
CDR3aa: ASSQGRGSYIEQF

d_gene: NA
v_gene: TRBV11-3
CDR3aa: ASSLVGAGTGELF

d_gene: NA
v_gene: TRBV5-1
CDR3aa: ASSLQTGQNYGYT

d_gene: TRBD1
v_gene: TRBV29-1
CDR3aa: SVAGTAGNTIY

d_gene: TRBD1
v_gene: TRBV6-4
CDR3aa: ASSKDRVSDEQY

d_gene: TRBD2
v_gene: TRBV2
CDR3aa: ASREGLAGGELF

d_gene: TRBD2
v_gene: TRBV27
CDR3aa: ASSPGTSGRALQETQY

d_gene: TRBD1
v_gene: TRBV6-5
CDR3aa: ATESRGQPYEQY

d_gene: NA
v_gene: TRBV7-2
CDR3aa: ASSPGVGANVLT

d_gene: TRBD2
v_gene: TRBV5-1
CDR3aa: ASRTSGVLGETQY

d_gene: TRBD1
v_gene: TRBV9
CDR3aa: ASSVGQGPNNEQF

d_gene: NA
v_gene: TRBV15
CDR3aa: ATSNLLRTFPVGTQY